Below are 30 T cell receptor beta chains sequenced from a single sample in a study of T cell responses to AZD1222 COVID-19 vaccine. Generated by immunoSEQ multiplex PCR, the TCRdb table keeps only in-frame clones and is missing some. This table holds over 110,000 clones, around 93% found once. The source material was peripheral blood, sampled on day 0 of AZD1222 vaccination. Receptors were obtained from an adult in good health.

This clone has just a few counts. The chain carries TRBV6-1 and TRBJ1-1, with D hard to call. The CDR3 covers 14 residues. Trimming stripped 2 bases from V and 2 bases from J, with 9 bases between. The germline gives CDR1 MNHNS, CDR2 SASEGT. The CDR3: CASSELNRNTEAFF. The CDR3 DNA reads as TGTGCCAGCAGTGAACTGAACAGAAACACTGAAGCTTTCTTT.

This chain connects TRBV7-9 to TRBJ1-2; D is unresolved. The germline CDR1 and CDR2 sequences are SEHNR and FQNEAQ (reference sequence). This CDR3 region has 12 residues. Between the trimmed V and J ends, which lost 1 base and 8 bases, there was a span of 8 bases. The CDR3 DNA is TGTGCCAGCAGCTTAGAGCGGGCGGGCTACACCTTC. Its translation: CASSLERAGYTF.

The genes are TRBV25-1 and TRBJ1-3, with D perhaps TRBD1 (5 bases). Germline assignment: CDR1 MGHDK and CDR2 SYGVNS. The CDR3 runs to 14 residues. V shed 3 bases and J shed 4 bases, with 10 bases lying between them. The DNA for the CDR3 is TGTGCCAGCAGTGACCAGGGTGCAGGAAACACCATATATTTT. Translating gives CASSDQGAGNTIYF.

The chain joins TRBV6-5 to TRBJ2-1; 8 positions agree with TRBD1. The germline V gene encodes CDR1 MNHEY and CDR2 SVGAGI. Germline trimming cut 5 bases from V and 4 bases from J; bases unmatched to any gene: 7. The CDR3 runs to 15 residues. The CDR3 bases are TGTGCCAGCAGTCGAGACAGGGGTATTTACAATGAGCAGTTCTTC. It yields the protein CASSRDRGIYNEQFF.

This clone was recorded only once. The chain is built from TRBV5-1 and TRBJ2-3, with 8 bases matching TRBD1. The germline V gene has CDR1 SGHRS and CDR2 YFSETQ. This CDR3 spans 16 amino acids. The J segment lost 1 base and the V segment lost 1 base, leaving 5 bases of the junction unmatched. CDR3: CASSLTPGQGTDTQYF. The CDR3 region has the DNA TGCGCCAGCAGCTTGACCCCGGGACAGGGCACAGATACGCAGTATTTT.

CDR3 amino acids: CASSLGGPYNEQFF. CDR3 coding DNA: TGTGCCAGCAGCCTGGGGGGCCCTTACAATGAGCAGTTCTTC. V and J are TRBV4-2 and TRBJ2-1; TRBD1 or TRBD2 may be the D gene (6 bases each). V lost 4 bases, J lost 4 bases, and 11 bases lay in between. Per germline, CDR1 LGHNA and CDR2 YNFKEQ. The CDR3 covers 14 residues.

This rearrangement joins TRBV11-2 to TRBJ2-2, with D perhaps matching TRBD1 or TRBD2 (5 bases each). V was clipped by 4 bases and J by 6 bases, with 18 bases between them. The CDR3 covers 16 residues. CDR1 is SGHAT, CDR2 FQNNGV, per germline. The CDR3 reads CASSSSGSRVPGELFF. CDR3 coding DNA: TGTGCCAGCAGCTCCTCTGGGAGCAGGGTCCCCGGGGAGCTGTTTTTT.

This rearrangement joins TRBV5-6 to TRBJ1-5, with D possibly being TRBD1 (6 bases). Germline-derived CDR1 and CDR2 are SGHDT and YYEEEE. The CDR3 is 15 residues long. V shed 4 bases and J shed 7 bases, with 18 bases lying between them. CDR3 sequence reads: CASSKTGWGVQPQHF. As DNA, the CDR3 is TGTGCCAGCAGCAAGACAGGTTGGGGTGTCCAGCCCCAGCATTTT.

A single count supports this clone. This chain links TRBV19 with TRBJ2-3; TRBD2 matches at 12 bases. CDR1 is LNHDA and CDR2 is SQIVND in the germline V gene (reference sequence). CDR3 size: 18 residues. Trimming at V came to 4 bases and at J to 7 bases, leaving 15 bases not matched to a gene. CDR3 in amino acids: CASSKPPKTSGGANTQYF. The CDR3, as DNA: TGTGCCAGTAGTAAACCCCCTAAGACTAGCGGGGGAGCGAATACGCAGTATTTT. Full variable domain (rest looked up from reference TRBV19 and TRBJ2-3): DGGITQSPKYLFRKEGQNVTLSCEQNLNHDAMYWYRQDPGQGLRLIYYSQIVNDFQKGDIAEGYSVSREKKESFPLTVTSAQKNPTAFYLCASSKPPKTSGGANTQYFGPGTRLTVL.

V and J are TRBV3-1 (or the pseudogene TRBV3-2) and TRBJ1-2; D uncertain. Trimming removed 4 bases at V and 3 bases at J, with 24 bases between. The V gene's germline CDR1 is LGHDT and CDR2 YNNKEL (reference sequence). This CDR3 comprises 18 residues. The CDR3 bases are TGTGCCAGCAGCCCCTTTTATCGGTCCACCGTCTCTTACTATGGCTACACCTTC. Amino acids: CASSPFYRSTVSYYGYTF.

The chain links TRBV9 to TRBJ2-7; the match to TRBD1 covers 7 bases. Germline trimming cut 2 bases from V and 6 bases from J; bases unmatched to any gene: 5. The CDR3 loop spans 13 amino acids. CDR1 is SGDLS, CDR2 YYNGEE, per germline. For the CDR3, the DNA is TGTGCCAGCAGCGTCCTAGGGGGCGCCGAGCAGTACTTC. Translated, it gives CASSVLGGAEQYF. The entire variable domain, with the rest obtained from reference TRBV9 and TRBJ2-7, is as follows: DSGVTQTPKHLITATGQRVTLRCSPRSGDLSVYWYQQSLDQGLQFLIQYYNGEERAKGNILERFSAQQFPDLHSELNLSSLELGDSALYFCASSVLGGAEQYFGPGTRLTVT.

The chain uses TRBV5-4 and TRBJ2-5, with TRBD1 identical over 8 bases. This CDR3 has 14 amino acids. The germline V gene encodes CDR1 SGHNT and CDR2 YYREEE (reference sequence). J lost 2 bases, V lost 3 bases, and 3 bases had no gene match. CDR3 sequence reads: CASSWGQAQETQYF. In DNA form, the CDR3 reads TGTGCCAGCAGCTGGGGACAGGCACAAGAGACCCAGTACTTC. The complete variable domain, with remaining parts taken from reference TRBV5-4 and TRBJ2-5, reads ETGVTQSPTHLIKTRGQQVTLRCSSQSGHNTVSWYQQALGQGPQFIFQYYREEENGRGNFPPRFSGLQFPNYSSELNVNALELDDSALYLCASSWGQAQETQYFGPGTRLLVL.

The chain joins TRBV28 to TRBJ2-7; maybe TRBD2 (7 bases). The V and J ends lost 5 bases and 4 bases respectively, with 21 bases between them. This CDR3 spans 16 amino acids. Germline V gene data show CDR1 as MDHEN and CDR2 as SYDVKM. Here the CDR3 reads CASSPTGLGGTYEQYF. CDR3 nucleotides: TGTGCCAGCAGTCCTACGGGACTGGGGGGGACATACGAGCAGTACTTC. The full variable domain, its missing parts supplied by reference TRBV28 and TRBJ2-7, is DVKVTQSSRYLVKRTGEKVFLECVQDMDHENMFWYRQDPGLGLRLIYFSYDVKMKEKGDIPEGYSVSREKKERFSLILESASTNQTSMYLCASSPTGLGGTYEQYFGPGTRLTVT.

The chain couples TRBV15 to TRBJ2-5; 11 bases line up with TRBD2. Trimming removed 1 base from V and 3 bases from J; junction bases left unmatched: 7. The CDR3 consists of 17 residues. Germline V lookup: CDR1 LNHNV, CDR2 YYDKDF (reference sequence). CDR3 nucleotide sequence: TGTGCCACCAGCAGAGGGGAGAGTAGCGGGGGGGAAGAGACCCAGTACTTC. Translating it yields CATSRGESSGGEETQYF.

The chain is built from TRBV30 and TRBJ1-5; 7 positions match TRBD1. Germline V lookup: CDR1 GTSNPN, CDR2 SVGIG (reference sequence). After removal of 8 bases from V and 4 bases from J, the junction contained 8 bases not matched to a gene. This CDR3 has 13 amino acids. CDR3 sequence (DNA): TGTGCCGGAGGGACAGATGGAAATCAGCCCCAGCATTTT. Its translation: CAGGTDGNQPQHF.

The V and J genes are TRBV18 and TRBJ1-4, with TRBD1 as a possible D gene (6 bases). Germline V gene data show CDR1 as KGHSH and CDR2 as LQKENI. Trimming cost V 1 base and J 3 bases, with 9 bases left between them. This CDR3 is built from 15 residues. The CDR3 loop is CASSPRGAANEKLFF. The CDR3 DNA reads TGTGCCAGCTCACCACGGGGGGCGGCTAATGAAAAACTGTTTTTT.

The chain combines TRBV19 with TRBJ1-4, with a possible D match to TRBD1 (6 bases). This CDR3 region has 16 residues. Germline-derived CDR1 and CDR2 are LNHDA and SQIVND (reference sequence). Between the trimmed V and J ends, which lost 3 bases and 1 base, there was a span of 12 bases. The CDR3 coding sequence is TGTGCCAGTAGTATGCTAACAGGGCTAACTAATGAAAAACTGTTTTTT. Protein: CASSMLTGLTNEKLFF.

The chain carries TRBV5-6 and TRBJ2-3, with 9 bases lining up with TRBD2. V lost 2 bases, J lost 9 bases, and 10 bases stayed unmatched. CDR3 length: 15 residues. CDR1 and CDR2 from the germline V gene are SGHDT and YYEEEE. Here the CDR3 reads CASSFQGAGGETQYF. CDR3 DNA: TGTGCCAGCAGCTTCCAGGGAGCGGGAGGCGAGACGCAGTATTTT.

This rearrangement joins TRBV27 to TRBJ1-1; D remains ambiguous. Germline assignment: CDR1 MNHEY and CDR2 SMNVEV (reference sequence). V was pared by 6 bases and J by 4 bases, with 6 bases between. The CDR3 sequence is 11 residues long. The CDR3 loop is CASSRGTEAFF. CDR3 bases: TGTGCCAGCAGCCGGGGCACTGAAGCTTTCTTT.

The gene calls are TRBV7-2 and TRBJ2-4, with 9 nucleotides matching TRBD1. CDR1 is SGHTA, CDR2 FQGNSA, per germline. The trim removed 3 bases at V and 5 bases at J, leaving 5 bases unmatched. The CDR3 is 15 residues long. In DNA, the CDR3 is TGTGCCAGCAGCTTGATGGGACAGGGCCAAAACATTCAGTACTTC. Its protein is CASSLMGQGQNIQYF.

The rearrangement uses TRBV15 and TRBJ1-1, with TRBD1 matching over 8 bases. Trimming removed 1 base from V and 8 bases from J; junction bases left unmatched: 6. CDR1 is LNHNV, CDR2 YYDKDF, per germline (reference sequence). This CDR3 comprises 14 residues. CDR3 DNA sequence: TGTGCCACCAGCAGAGGATCAGGACAGGGCGAAGCTTTCTTT. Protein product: CATSRGSGQGEAFF.

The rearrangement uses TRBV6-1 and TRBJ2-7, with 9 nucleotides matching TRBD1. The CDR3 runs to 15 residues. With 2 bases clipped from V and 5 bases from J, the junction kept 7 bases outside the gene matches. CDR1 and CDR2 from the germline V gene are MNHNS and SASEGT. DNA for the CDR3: TGTGCCAGCAGTGAATTGGGACAGGGTGTGAACGAGCAGTACTTC. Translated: CASSELGQGVNEQYF.

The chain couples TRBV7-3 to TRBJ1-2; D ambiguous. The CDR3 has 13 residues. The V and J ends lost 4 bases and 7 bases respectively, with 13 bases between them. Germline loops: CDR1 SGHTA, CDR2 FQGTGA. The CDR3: CASSSYGDAGYTF. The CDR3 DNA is TGTGCCAGCAGCTCGTACGGTGATGCTGGCTACACCTTC.

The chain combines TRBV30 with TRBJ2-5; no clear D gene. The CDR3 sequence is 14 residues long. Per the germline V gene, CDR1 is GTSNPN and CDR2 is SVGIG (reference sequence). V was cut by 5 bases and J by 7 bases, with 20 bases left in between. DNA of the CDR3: TGTGCCTGGTCCCCCCAGGCGGCGTGGGGGACCCAGTACTTC. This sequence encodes CAWSPQAAWGTQYF.

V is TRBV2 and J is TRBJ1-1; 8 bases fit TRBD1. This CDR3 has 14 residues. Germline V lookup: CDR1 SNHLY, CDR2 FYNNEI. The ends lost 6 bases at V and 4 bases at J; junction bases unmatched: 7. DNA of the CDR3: TGTGCCAGCAGATGGGACAGGAAAGGCACTGAAGCTTTCTTT. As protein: CASRWDRKGTEAFF.

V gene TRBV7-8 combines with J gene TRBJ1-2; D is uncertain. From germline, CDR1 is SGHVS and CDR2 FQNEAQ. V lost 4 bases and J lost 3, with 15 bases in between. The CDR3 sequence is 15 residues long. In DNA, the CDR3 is TGTGCCAGCAGCTCGAGACCAAATGATTACTATGGCTACACCTTC. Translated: CASSSRPNDYYGYTF. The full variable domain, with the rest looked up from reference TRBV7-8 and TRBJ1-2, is GAGVSQSPRYKVAKRGQDVALRCDPISGHVSLFWYQQALGQGPEFLTYFQNEAQLDKSGLPSDRFFAERPEGSVSTLKIQRTQQEDSAVYLCASSSRPNDYYGYTFGSGTRLTVV.

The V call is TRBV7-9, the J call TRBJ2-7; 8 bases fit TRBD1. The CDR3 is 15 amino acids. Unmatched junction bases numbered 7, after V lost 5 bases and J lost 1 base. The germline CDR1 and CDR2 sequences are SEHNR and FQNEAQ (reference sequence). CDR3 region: CASSLGTGESYEQYF. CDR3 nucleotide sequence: TGTGCCAGCAGCCTAGGGACAGGCGAGTCCTACGAGCAGTACTTC.

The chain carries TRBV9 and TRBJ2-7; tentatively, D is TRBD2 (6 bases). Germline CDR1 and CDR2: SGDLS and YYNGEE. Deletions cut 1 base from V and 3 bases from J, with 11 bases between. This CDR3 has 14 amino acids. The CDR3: CASSVSGRDYEQYF. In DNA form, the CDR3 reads TGTGCCAGCAGCGTATCAGGGCGGGACTACGAGCAGTACTTC.

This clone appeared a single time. The CDR3 region has the DNA TGTGCCAGCAGCTCAATGCGGGGGAGCCAAGAGACCCAGTACTTC. Translated, it gives CASSSMRGSQETQYF. The chain carries TRBV7-2 and TRBJ2-5; 7 nucleotides match TRBD2. The J segment lost 1 base and the V segment lost 4 bases, leaving 6 bases of the junction unmatched. This CDR3 spans 15 amino acids. Germline CDR1 and CDR2: SGHTA and FQGNSA.

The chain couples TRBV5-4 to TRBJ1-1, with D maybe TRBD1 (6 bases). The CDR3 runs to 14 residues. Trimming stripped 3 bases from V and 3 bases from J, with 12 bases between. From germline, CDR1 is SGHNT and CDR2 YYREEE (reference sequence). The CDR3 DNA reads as TGTGCCAGCAGCTCCCCCGCAGGGGACACTGAAGCTTTCTTT. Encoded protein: CASSSPAGDTEAFF.